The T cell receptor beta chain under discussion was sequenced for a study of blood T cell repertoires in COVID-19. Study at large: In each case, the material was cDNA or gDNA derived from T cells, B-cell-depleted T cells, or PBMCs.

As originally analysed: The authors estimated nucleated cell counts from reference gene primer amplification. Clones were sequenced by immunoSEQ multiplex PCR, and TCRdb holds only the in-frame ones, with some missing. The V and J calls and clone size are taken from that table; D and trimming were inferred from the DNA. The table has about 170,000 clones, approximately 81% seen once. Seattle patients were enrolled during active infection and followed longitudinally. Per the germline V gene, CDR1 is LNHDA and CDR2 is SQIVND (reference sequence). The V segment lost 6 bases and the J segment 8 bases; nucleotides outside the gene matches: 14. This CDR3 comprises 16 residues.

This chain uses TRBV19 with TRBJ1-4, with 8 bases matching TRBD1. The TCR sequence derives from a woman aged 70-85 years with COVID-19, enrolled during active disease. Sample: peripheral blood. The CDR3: CASRQKISDRDEKLFF. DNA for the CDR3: TGTGCCAGTAGGCAAAAAATTTCGGACAGGGACGAAAAACTGTTTTTT.